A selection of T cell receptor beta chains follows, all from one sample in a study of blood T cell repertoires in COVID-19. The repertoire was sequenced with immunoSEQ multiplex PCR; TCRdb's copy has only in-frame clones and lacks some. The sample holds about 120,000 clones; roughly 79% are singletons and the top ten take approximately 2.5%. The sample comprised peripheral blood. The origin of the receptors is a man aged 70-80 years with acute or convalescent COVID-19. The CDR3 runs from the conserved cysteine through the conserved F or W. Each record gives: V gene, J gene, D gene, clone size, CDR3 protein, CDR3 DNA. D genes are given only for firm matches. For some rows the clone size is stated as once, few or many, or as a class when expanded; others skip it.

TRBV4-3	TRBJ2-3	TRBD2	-	CASSPTPRGEDTQYF	TGCGCCAGCAGCCCAACCCCGCGGGGGGAAGATACGCAGTATTTT
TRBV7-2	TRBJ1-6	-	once	CASSPDTVVALHF	TGTGCCAGCAGCCCAGACACGGTTGTGGCCCTCCACTTT
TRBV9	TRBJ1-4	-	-	CASSVAVAAGEKLFF	TGTGCCAGCAGCGTAGCTGTGGCTGCGGGTGAAAAACTGTTTTTT
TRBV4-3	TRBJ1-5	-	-	CASSPTLRNQPQHF	TGCGCCAGCAGCCCCACACTCAGGAATCAGCCCCAGCATTTT
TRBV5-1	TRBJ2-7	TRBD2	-	CASSLEGTSGGTYEQYF	TGCGCCAGCAGCTTAGAAGGGACTAGCGGGGGGACCTACGAGCAGTACTTC
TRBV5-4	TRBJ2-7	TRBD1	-	CASSLGQGGFFYEQYF	TGTGCCAGCAGCTTGGGACAGGGGGGCTTTTTCTACGAGCAGTACTTC
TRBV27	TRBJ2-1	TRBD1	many	CASSRGTGRYEQFF	TGTGCCAGCTCACGGGGGACAGGGCGTTATGAGCAGTTCTTC
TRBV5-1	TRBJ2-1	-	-	CASSLGGDPPMEQFF	TGCGCCAGCAGCTTAGGAGGGGACCCCCCAATGGAGCAGTTCTTC
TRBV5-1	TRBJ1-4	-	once	CASSLQGANEKLFF	TGCGCCAGCAGCTTGCAGGGCGCTAATGAAAAACTGTTTTTT
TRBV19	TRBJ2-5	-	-	CASSMAGVETQYF	TGTGCCAGTAGTATGGCAGGGGTAGAGACCCAGTACTTC
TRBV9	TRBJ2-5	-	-	CASSVGLREFGETQYF	TGTGCCAGCAGCGTAGGGTTACGGGAGTTCGGAGAGACCCAGTACTTC
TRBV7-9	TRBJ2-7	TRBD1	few	CASSLSGTGSYEQYF	TGTGCCAGCAGCTTATCCGGGACAGGTTCCTACGAGCAGTACTTC
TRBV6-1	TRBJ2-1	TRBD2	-	CASSESIAGGNNEQFF	TGTGCCAGCAGTGAATCGATAGCGGGGGGGAACAATGAGCAGTTCTTC
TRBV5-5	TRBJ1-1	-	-	CASSLEQGNTEAFF	TGTGCCAGCAGCTTGGAACAGGGGAACACTGAAGCTTTCTTT
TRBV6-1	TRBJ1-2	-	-	CASSDGRGRVYGYTF	TGTGCCAGCAGTGACGGGCGGGGGCGCGTCTATGGCTACACCTTC
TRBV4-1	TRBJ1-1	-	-	CASSQDRGKAFF	TGCGCCAGCAGCCAAGATCGGGGGAAAGCTTTCTTT
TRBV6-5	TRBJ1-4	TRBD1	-	CASSYSGTENEKLFF	TGTGCCAGCAGTTACTCGGGGACAGAGAATGAAAAACTGTTTTTT
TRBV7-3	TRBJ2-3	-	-	CASSLGRTPDTQYF	TGTGCCAGCAGCCTCGGGAGAACCCCAGATACGCAGTATTTT
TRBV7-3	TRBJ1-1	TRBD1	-	CASTQLPGQGTEAFF	TGTGCCAGCACCCAACTCCCCGGACAGGGGACTGAAGCTTTCTTT
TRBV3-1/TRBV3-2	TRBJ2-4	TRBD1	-	CASSPSTTGNVNIQYF	TGTGCCAGCAGCCCATCGACGACAGGGAATGTAAACATTCAGTACTTC
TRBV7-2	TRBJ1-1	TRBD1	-	CASIRDRVTEAFF	TGTGCCAGCATCCGGGACAGGGTAACTGAAGCTTTCTTT
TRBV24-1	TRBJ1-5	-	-	CATSLDSSNQPQHF	TGTGCCACCAGTTTAGACAGCAGCAATCAGCCCCAGCATTTT
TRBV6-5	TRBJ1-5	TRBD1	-	CASSYGTGGNQPQHF	TGTGCCAGCAGTTACGGTACAGGGGGCAATCAGCCCCAGCATTTT
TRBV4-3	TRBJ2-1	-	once	CASSQGQFWAIEQFF	TGCGCCAGCAGCCAGGGCCAGTTTTGGGCCATCGAGCAGTTCTTC
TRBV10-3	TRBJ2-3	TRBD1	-	CAISESPRGRTDTQYF	TGTGCCATCAGTGAGTCCCCGAGGGGGCGCACAGATACGCAGTATTTT
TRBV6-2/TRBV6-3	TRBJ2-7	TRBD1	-	CASSSTRTGRTYEQYF	TGTGCCAGCAGTTCCACCCGGACAGGTAGAACCTACGAGCAGTACTTC
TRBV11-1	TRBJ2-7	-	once	CASSLAQGDNEQYF	TGTGCCAGCAGCTTAGCACAGGGCGACAACGAGCAGTACTTC
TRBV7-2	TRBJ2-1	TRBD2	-	CASSRSGGAYNEQFF	TGTGCCAGCAGTCGTAGCGGGGGGGCCTACAATGAGCAGTTCTTC
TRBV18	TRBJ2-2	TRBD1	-	CASDRDRGVGRELFF	TGTGCCAGCGACCGGGACAGGGGTGTCGGAAGGGAGCTGTTTTTT
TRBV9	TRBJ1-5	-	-	CARQGRASDTSNQPQHF	TGTGCCAGACAAGGGCGGGCTTCGGATACCAGCAATCAGCCCCAGCATTTT
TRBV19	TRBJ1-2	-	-	CASSTSTGAGGYTF	TGTGCCAGTAGTACGTCGACGGGCGCGGGTGGCTACACCTTC
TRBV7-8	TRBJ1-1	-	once	CASSAEELNTEAFF	TGTGCCAGCAGCGCAGAGGAGTTAAACACTGAAGCTTTCTTT
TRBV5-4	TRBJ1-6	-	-	CASSPDTNYNSPLHF	TGTGCCAGCAGCCCGGACACAAACTATAATTCACCCCTCCACTTT
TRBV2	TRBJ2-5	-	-	CASTFTRRQETQYF	TGTGCCAGCACCTTTACTAGGAGGCAAGAGACCCAGTACTTC
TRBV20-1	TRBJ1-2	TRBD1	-	CSASTGGGFPYGYTF	TGCAGTGCTAGTACAGGGGGCGGTTTTCCCTATGGCTACACCTTC
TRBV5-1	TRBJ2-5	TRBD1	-	CASSGPDRGQETQYF	TGCGCCAGCAGCGGACCGGACAGGGGGCAGGAGACCCAGTACTTC
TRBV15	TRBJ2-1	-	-	CATSSPTPDNEQFF	TGTGCCACCAGCAGCCCGACACCCGACAATGAGCAGTTCTTC
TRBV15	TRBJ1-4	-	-	CATSRDQAGEKLFF	TGTGCCACCAGCAGAGATCAAGCGGGTGAAAAACTGTTTTTT
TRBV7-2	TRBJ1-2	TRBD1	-	CASSLDRGQNYGYTF	TGTGCCAGCAGCCTGGACAGGGGGCAGAACTATGGCTACACCTTC
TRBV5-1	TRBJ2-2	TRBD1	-	CASSLQGTGKAGELFF	TGCGCCAGCAGCTTGCAAGGGACAGGGAAGGCCGGGGAGCTGTTTTTT
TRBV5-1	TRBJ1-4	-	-	CASQGPANEKLFF	TGCGCCAGCCAGGGCCCGGCTAATGAAAAACTGTTTTTT
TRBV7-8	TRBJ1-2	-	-	CASSLNTGFGYTF	TGTGCCAGCAGCTTGAACACAGGGTTTGGCTACACCTTC
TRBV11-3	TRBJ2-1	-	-	CASSPQGSSYNEQFF	TGTGCCAGCAGCCCACAGGGAAGCTCCTACAATGAGCAGTTCTTC
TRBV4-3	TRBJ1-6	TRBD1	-	CASSQGTGNSPLHF	TGCGCCAGCAGCCAGGGGACAGGTAATTCACCCCTCCACTTT
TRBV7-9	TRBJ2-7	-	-	CASSSVAEQYF	TGTGCCAGCAGCTCGGTAGCCGAGCAGTACTTC
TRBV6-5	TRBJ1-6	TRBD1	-	CASSMTGNSPLHF	TGTGCCAGCAGTATGACAGGGAATTCACCCCTCCACTTT
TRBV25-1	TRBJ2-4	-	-	CASSLGGAKNIQYF	TGTGCCAGCTCGCTGGGAGGAGCCAAAAACATTCAGTACTTC
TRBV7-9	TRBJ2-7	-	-	CASSPPGHLYEQYF	TGTGCCAGCAGCCCCCCCGGACATCTCTACGAGCAGTACTTC
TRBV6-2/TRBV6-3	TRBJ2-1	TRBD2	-	CASSYLLSGGPYNEQFF	TGTGCCAGCAGTTACCTCTTGTCGGGGGGGCCCTACAATGAGCAGTTCTTC
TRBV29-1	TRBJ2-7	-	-	CSVEDQRDTFYEQYF	TGCAGCGTTGAAGACCAGCGGGACACATTCTACGAGCAGTACTTC
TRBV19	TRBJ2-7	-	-	CASSVTSNEQYF	TGTGCCAGTAGTGTGACTAGTAACGAGCAGTACTTC
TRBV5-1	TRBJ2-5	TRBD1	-	CASSPTGPETQYF	TGCGCCAGCAGCCCGACAGGGCCGGAGACCCAGTACTTC
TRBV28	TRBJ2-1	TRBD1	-	CASSISTGRGFNEQFF	TGTGCCAGCAGTATATCGACAGGGAGAGGGTTTAATGAGCAGTTCTTC